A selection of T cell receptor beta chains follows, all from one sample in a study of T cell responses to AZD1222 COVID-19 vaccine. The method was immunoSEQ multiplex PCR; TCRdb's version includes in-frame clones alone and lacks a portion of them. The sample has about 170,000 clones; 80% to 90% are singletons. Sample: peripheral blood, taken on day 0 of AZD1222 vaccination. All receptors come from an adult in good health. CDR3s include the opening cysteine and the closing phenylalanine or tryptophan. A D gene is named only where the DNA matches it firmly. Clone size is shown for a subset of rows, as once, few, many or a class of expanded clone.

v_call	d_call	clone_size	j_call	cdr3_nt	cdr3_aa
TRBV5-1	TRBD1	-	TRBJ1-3	TGCGCCAGCAGCCGACAGGGGATCTCTGGAAACACCATATATTTT	CASSRQGISGNTIYF
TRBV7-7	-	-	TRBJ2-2	TGTGCTAGCAGCCCGGGACAGAACACCGGGGAGCTGTTTTTT	CASSPGQNTGELFF
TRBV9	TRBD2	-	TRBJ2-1	TGTGCCAGCAGCGACGGGGGGGCCTCTTACAATGAGCAGTTCTTC	CASSDGGASYNEQFF
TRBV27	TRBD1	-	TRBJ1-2	TGTGCCAGCAGTTTATCCCTGACAGGGGATGGTGGCTACACCTTC	CASSLSLTGDGGYTF
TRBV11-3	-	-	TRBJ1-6	TGTGCCAGCAGCTTATCGAGCTCCTATAATTCACCCCTCCACTTT	CASSLSSSYNSPLHF
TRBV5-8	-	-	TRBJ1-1	TGTGCCAGCAGCTTGTTAGGCGGGACTGAAGCTTTCTTT	CASSLLGGTEAFF
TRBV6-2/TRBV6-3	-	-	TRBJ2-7	TGTGCCAGCAGTTACCTGGACGGCTCCTACGAGCAGTACTTC	CASSYLDGSYEQYF
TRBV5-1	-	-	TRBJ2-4	TGCGCCAGCAGCTTGGAAGGGGCTCAGGCCAAAAACATTCAGTACTTC	CASSLEGAQAKNIQYF
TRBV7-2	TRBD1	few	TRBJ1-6	TGTGCCAGCAACTTACAGGGGCTTAATTCACCCCTCCACTTT	CASNLQGLNSPLHF
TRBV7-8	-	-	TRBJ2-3	TGTGCCAGCAGCTTAAAAAGGCTTGGTCAAGATACGCAGTATTTT	CASSLKRLGQDTQYF
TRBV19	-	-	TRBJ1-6	TGTGCCAGTAGTATAGTTACAGGGTGGAATTCACCCCTCCACTTT	CASSIVTGWNSPLHF
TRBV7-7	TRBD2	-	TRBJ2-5	TGTGCTAGCAGCTCAGGACTAGCGGGGGGAGGCGAGACCCAGTACTTC	CASSSGLAGGGETQYF
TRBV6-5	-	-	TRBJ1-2	TGTGCCAGCAGACAGGGTGGGGCTAACTATGGCTACACCTTC	CASRQGGANYGYTF
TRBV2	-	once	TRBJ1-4	TGTGCCAGCAGAATCGGAGAAAAACTGTTTTTT	CASRIGEKLFF
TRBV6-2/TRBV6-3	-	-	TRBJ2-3	TGTGCCAGCAGTTACCTGGGGGGGGCAACAGATACGCAGTATTTT	CASSYLGGATDTQYF
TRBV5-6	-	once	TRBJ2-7	TGTGCCAGCAGCAACCCGGTCTCCTACGAGCAGTACTTC	CASSNPVSYEQYF
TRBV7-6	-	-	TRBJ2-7	TGTGCCAGCAGCCCCAATGACTACGAGCAGTACTTC	CASSPNDYEQYF
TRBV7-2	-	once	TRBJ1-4	TGTGCCAGCAGCCCCAGGGTCCGGGAAAAACTGTTTTTT	CASSPRVREKLFF
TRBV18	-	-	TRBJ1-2	TGTGCCAGCTCACCAGTGTCAGTGGATGGCTACACCTTC	CASSPVSVDGYTF
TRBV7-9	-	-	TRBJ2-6	TGTGCCAGCAGCTTAGCCGCCTCTGGGGCCAACGTCCTGACTTTC	CASSLAASGANVLTF
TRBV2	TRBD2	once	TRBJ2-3	TGTGCCAGCAGTGTTGGGACTAGAGATACGCAGTATTTT	CASSVGTRDTQYF
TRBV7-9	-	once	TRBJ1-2	TGTGCCAGCAGCTTAGTCACGGGTAGTAACTATGGCTACACCTTC	CASSLVTGSNYGYTF
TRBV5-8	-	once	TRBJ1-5	TGTGCCAGCAGCTTGGCCGAGGCGGCTACTGGGCCCCAGCATTTT	CASSLAEAATGPQHF
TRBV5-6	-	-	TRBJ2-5	TGTGCCAGCAGCAATACGGGCCAAGAGACCCAGTACTTC	CASSNTGQETQYF
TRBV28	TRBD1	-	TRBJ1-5	TGTGCCAGCAGTCTGGACAGGGGACGCAATCAGCCCCAGCATTTT	CASSLDRGRNQPQHF
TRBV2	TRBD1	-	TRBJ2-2	TGTGCCAGCATTCGCGGACAGGGAAACACCGGGGAGCTGTTTTTT	CASIRGQGNTGELFF
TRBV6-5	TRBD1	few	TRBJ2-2	TGTGCCAGCAGTAAGACAGGGACCAACACCGGGGAGCTGTTTTTT	CASSKTGTNTGELFF
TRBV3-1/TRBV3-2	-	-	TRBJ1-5	TGTGCCAGCAGCCCCGACGGCTCCCAGTCCCAGCATTTT	CASSPDGSQSQHF
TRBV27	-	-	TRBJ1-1	TGTGCCAGCAGTTCGGGGGAGAGGCACAACACTGAAGCTTTCTTT	CASSSGERHNTEAFF
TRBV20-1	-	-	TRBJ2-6	TGCAGTGCTAGTTCGGGGGTCTACGCTGGGGCCAACGTCCTGACTTTC	CSASSGVYAGANVLTF
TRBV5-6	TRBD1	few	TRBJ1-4	TGTGCCAGCAGCTCGTGGACAGGGGTTAATGAAAAACTGTTTTTT	CASSSWTGVNEKLFF
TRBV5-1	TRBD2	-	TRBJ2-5	TGCGCCAGCAGCTCTGGACTAGCGGGGGGGCCATTATCTGAGACCCAGTACTTC	CASSSGLAGGPLSETQYF
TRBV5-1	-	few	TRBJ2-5	TGCGCCAGCAGCTTGGCTATGGGACTCCAAGAGACCCAGTACTTC	CASSLAMGLQETQYF
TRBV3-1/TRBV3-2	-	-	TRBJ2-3	TGTGCCAGCAGCCACTTAGCAGATACGCAGTATTTT	CASSHLADTQYF
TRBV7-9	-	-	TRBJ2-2	TGTGCCAGCGGCCCTCTGGCCGGGGAGCTGTTTTTT	CASGPLAGELFF
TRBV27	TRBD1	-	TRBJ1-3	TGTGCCAGCAGCGGGACAGCTGGAAACACCATATATTTT	CASSGTAGNTIYF
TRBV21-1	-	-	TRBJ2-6	TGTGCCAGCACGGAACAGGTCTCTGGGGCCAACGTCCTGACTTTC	CASTEQVSGANVLTF
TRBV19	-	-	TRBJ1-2	TGTGCCAGCGGCAGGGAAAACTATGGCTACACCTTC	CASGRENYGYTF
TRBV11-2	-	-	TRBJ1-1	TGTGCCAGCAGCGAAACTATTGAAGCTTTCTTT	CASSETIEAFF